The 21 T cell receptor beta chains below all came from one sample that was sequenced in a study of cytomegalovirus exposure and HLA in healthy donors. The PCR contained 60 Vbeta and 13 Jbeta primers. TCRdb's copy holds only in-frame clones and misses some; the assay was immunoSEQ multiplex PCR. The table has under 110,000 clones, 70% to 80% seen once. The sample taken for sequencing was PBMCs. The receptors originated from a boy aged 5-17 years in good health and CMV-seronegative.

A single count supports this clone. This chain uses TRBV19 with TRBJ1-2; 8 nucleotides agree with TRBD1. V shed 4 bases and J 2 bases; nucleotides not matched to a gene: 6. The CDR3 runs 15 residues. Germline V gene sequence: CDR1 LNHDA, CDR2 SQIVND (reference sequence). DNA for the CDR3: TGTGCCAGTAGTAGGCCGGGACAGGACAACTATGGCTACACCTTC. This translates into CASSRPGQDNYGYTF.

The V call is TRBV7-9, the J call TRBJ1-4; 10 bases align to TRBD1. Looked up from germline, CDR1 is SEHNR and CDR2 is FQNEAQ (reference sequence). The CDR3 is 15 residues long. V lost 5 bases to trimming and J lost 7 bases; unmatched junction nucleotides: 7. CDR3 bases: TGTGCCAGCAGCCCGACCGGGACAGGGGTTGAAAAACTGTTTTTT. Translating it yields CASSPTGTGVEKLFF.

V and J are TRBV15 and TRBJ2-5; D perhaps matches TRBD1 (6 bases). The CDR3 runs to 14 residues. CDR1 and CDR2 (germline): LNHNV, YYDKDF (reference sequence). The ends were cut back, 0 bases at V and 2 bases at J, with 7 bases in the middle. CDR3 residues: CATSRDTGQETQYF. The CDR3 coding sequence is TGTGCCACCAGCAGAGATACAGGGCAAGAGACCCAGTACTTC. The full variable domain, in which reference TRBV15 and TRBJ2-5 provide the parts outside the CDR3, is DAMVIQNPRYQVTQFGKPVTLSCSQTLNHNVMYWYQQKSSQAPKLLFHYYDKDFNNEADTPDNFQSRRPNTSFCFLDIRSPGLGDTAMYLCATSRDTGQETQYFGPGTRLLVL.

The J gene is TRBJ2-7, the V gene TRBV11-3; 11 bases agree with TRBD2. The CDR3 runs to 15 residues. Germline-derived CDR1 and CDR2 are SGHNT and YENEEA. The junction had 10 bases not matched to a gene; V was cut back by 5 bases and J by 7 bases. The CDR3 sequence is CASSVSGGAGSEQYF. The CDR3 nucleotides read TGTGCCAGCAGCGTTAGCGGGGGGGCCGGGTCGGAGCAGTACTTC.

The chain uses TRBV27 and TRBJ1-5, with TRBD1 matching 7 bases. Germline trimming cut 6 bases from V and 7 bases from J; bases unmatched to any gene: 6. The CDR3 runs to 13 residues. Germline V lookup: CDR1 MNHEY, CDR2 SMNVEV (reference sequence). In DNA form, the CDR3 reads TGTGCCAGCAGCGACAGGGCGGAACAGCCCCAGCATTTT. Translating gives CASSDRAEQPQHF.

This clone was picked up a small number of times. This chain joins TRBV5-4 and TRBJ1-1; perhaps TRBD1 as D (6 bases). V was clipped by 2 bases and J by 9 bases, with 11 bases between them. Germline loops: CDR1 SGHNT, CDR2 YYREEE (reference sequence). The CDR3 totals 12 residues. The CDR3 bases are TGTGCCAGCAGCTTAAGGGGGAAAAAAGCTTTCTTT. Encoded protein: CASSLRGKKAFF.

The rearrangement uses TRBV5-1 and TRBJ2-3, with TRBD2 matching over 10 bases. Germline lookup yields CDR1 SGHRS and CDR2 YFSETQ. CDR3 length equals 15 residues. Trimming took 3 bases from V and 2 from J; bases not matched to a gene: 3. CDR3 in DNA: TGCGCCAGCAGCTGGGGACTAGCGATCACAGATACGCAGTATTTT. It specifies CASSWGLAITDTQYF. Combining the CDR3 with reference TRBV5-1 and TRBJ2-3 gives the whole variable domain KAGVTQTPRYLIKTRGQQVTLSCSPISGHRSVSWYQQTPGQGLQFLFEYFSETQRNKGNFPGRFSGRQFSNSRSEMNVSTLELGDSALYLCASSWGLAITDTQYFGPGTRLTVL.

The chain uses TRBV6-1 and TRBJ2-3, with unresolved D. CDR1 and CDR2 (germline): MNHNS, SASEGT. There are 14 residues in the CDR3. V was trimmed by 7 bases and J by 2 bases, leaving 13 bases between them. The DNA for the CDR3 is TGTGCCAGCACCCTAAAAGAGGACACAGATACGCAGTATTTT. Translating gives CASTLKEDTDTQYF.

There are a few counts of this clone. The chain recombines TRBV7-9 with TRBJ1-6; 7 bases are a match to TRBD1. V was clipped by 2 bases and J by 0 bases; unmatched bases: 10. From germline, CDR1 is SEHNR and CDR2 FQNEAQ (reference sequence). This CDR3 is 19 amino acids long. As DNA, the CDR3 is TGTGCCAGCAGCTTAACCCCCGACAGGGTGAGCTCCTATAATTCACCCCTCCACTTT. Its protein product is CASSLTPDRVSSYNSPLHF.

V usage is TRBV2 and J usage is TRBJ2-7, with 11 bases identical to TRBD1. The CDR3 covers 18 residues. The junction had 14 bases not matched to a gene; V was cut back by 4 bases and J by 3 bases. From germline, CDR1 is SNHLY and CDR2 FYNNEI. This chain's CDR3 is CASSGLGLGQGAVYEQYF. CDR3 nucleotide sequence: TGTGCCAGCAGTGGGCTGGGTCTAGGACAGGGGGCTGTCTACGAGCAGTACTTC.

The chain uses TRBV10-1 and TRBJ1-1; TRBD1 might be the D (5 bases). The germline gives CDR1 WNHNN, CDR2 SYGVQD (reference sequence). Trimming shortened V by 5 bases and J by 4 bases, and 11 bases separated the two germline ends. There are 13 residues in the CDR3. The CDR3 DNA reads as TGCGCCAGCAGTCCACAGGTGTCCACTGAAGCTTTCTTT. Encoded protein: CASSPQVSTEAFF.

This sequence joins TRBV19 and TRBJ2-7, with TRBD1 identical over 7 bases. The V gene end was trimmed by 6 bases and the J gene end by 2 bases; junction bases not matched to a gene: 4. CDR1 is LNHDA, CDR2 SQIVND, per germline (reference sequence). This CDR3 is built from 13 residues. This CDR3 is CASSWTGAYEQYF. The CDR3 DNA reads as TGTGCCAGTAGCTGGACAGGAGCCTACGAGCAGTACTTC.

This clone occurred a few times. V is TRBV6-1 and J is TRBJ2-7; the match to TRBD2 covers 9 bases. The CDR3 has 14 amino acids. Germline loops: CDR1 MNHNS, CDR2 SASEGT. V lost 8 bases to trimming and J lost 3 bases; unmatched junction nucleotides: 8. CDR3 coding DNA: TGTGCCAGCTCCAAAGCGGGGGGATTCTACGAGCAGTACTTC. Encoded protein: CASSKAGGFYEQYF.

This sequence joins TRBV28 and TRBJ1-2, with TRBD1 matching over 7 bases. The trim removed 5 bases at V and 2 bases at J, leaving 11 bases unmatched. The length of the CDR3 is 16 residues. Germline-derived CDR1 and CDR2 are MDHEN and SYDVKM. CDR3 loop: CASSPGLGQRNYGYTF. The CDR3 nucleotides read TGTGCCAGCAGTCCAGGCCTGGGACAGCGGAACTATGGCTACACCTTC.

This clone has only one observation. This chain joins TRBV27 and TRBJ2-5; the D is unclear. Germline values: CDR1 MNHEY, CDR2 SMNVEV (reference sequence). Trimming removed 5 bases at V and 3 bases at J, with 10 bases between. CDR3 size: 13 residues. DNA for the CDR3: TGTGCCAGCAGTCCAAACTCGAAAGAGACCCAGTACTTC. This sequence encodes CASSPNSKETQYF.

This clone was seen more than once but under ten times. J is TRBJ2-3 and V is TRBV29-1; D is ambiguous. The V and J ends lost 4 bases and 2 bases respectively, with 10 bases between them. This CDR3 contains 13 residues. CDR1 is SQVTM, CDR2 ANQGSEA, per germline. As DNA, the CDR3 is TGCAGCGTTGCTGGCATTGCCACAGATACGCAGTATTTT. As protein: CSVAGIATDTQYF.

The chain joins TRBV5-4 to TRBJ2-5; possibly TRBD1 for D (6 bases). Trimming stripped 1 base from V and 1 base from J, with 14 bases between. The CDR3 loop spans 16 amino acids. Per the germline V gene, CDR1 is SGHNT and CDR2 is YYREEE (reference sequence). The CDR3 DNA reads as TGTGCCAGCAGCTTGAATCGACAGGCCGGCCAAGAGACCCAGTACTTC. Translation gives CASSLNRQAGQETQYF.

The V call is TRBV2, the J call TRBJ1-1; D is unresolved. Trimming removed 5 bases from V and 6 bases from J, with 10 bases in between. Germline-derived CDR1 and CDR2 are SNHLY and FYNNEI. The CDR3 contains 12 residues. CDR3 nucleotides: TGTGCCAGCAGTTATGCAGGCGCTGAAGCTTTCTTT. Translating it yields CASSYAGAEAFF.

J is TRBJ2-7 and V is TRBV30; TRBD1 aligns across 9 bases. Germline trimming cut 2 bases from V and 4 bases from J; bases unmatched to any gene: 3. This CDR3 comprises 13 residues. Germline assignment: CDR1 GTSNPN and CDR2 SVGIG (reference sequence). The CDR3 spells CAWSTGGRYEQYF. CDR3 bases: TGTGCCTGGAGTACAGGGGGCAGGTACGAGCAGTACTTC.

This clone has a single count. The J gene is TRBJ1-2, the V gene TRBV7-2, with D uncertain. The CDR3 loop spans 12 amino acids. Trimming took 5 bases from V and 5 from J, leaving 9 bases between them. Germline CDR1 and CDR2: SGHTA and FQGNSA. DNA of the CDR3: TGTGCCAGCAGCAACCGGGAATATGGCTACACCTTC. This sequence encodes CASSNREYGYTF.

V is TRBV27 and J is TRBJ1-5; tentative D call: TRBD1 (5 bases). CDR1 is MNHEY, CDR2 SMNVEV, per germline (reference sequence). Trimming stripped 1 base from V and 0 bases from J, with 13 bases between. The CDR3 is 17 amino acids. The CDR3: CASSLWGGSVSNQPQHF. CDR3 nucleotide sequence: TGTGCCAGCAGTTTATGGGGGGGATCCGTTAGCAATCAGCCCCAGCATTTT.